Sequencing of this TCR beta chain was carried out in a study of blood T cell repertoires in COVID-19. Overall study context: Acute and convalescent COVID-19 specimens originated in the United States, Italy and Spain.

Original handling: Reference gene primer amplification in the assay estimated nucleated cell counts. The assay was immunoSEQ multiplex PCR, and TCRdb's table has in-frame clones only and misses some. V and J calls and clone size are those listed in that table; D and trimming were worked out from the DNA. This sample yields about 56,000 clones, of which 85% to 90% are seen a single time; 43% belongs to the top ten. This CDR3 has 13 amino acids. V lost 6 bases and J 0 bases, leaving 6 bases between the germline ends. The Seattle site enrolled patients during active infection and followed them longitudinally. This clone was seen once.

Input material: peripheral blood. This receptor was taken from a woman in her sixties with COVID-19, enrolled during active disease. The chain uses TRBV12-3 or TRBV12-4 and TRBJ1-3; no clear D. The CDR3 sequence is CASSPGSGNTIYF. In DNA form, the CDR3 reads TGTGCCAGCAGCCCAGGCTCTGGAAACACCATATATTTT.